The next 7 T cell receptor beta chains were all read from a single sample in a study of blood T cell repertoires in COVID-19. Assay: immunoSEQ multiplex PCR; the TCRdb copy retains only in-frame clones and omits some. Of about 400,000 clones listed, around 90% are singletons. The sequenced sample consisted of PBMCs or T cells enriched from blood (not recorded which). These receptors were obtained from a woman between 40 and 50 years old with acute COVID-19.

The V gene is TRBV3-1 (or the pseudogene TRBV3-2), the J gene TRBJ2-7; D remains unclear. This CDR3 region has 14 residues. V lost 4 bases, J lost 0 bases, and 10 bases lay in between. The germline gives CDR1 LGHDT, CDR2 YNNKEL (reference sequence). The CDR3 sequence: CASSPRVSSYEQYF. The CDR3 nucleotides read TGTGCCAGCAGCCCCCGAGTTAGCTCCTACGAGCAGTACTTC.

This chain uses TRBV7-8 with TRBJ2-3; tentatively, D is TRBD2 (6 bases). Trimming left V 0 bases short and J 6 bases short, with 16 bases between. The CDR3 is 16 residues long. Germline values: CDR1 SGHVS, CDR2 FQNEAQ. The CDR3 DNA sequence: TGTGCCAGCAGCTTAGCGGGGGGTTGGGATTCGGATACGCAGTATTTT. As protein: CASSLAGGWDSDTQYF.

The chain combines TRBV10-3 with TRBJ1-5; D remains ambiguous. V was cut by 6 bases and J by 4 bases, with 10 bases left in between. CDR1 is ENHRY, CDR2 SYGVKD, per germline. CDR3 length: 13 amino acids. For the CDR3, the DNA is TGTGCCATCAGCACTGTCTTAAATCAGCCCCAGCATTTT. This encodes CAISTVLNQPQHF.

The rearrangement links TRBV4-1 to TRBJ2-7, with D tentatively TRBD1 (8 bases). The CDR3 spans 20 residues. Trimming took off 1 base at V and 0 bases at J, with 25 bases between the two ends. Germline loops: CDR1 MGHRA, CDR2 YSYEKL. The CDR3 sequence: CASSQAQRGTGQGVSYEQYF. CDR3 sequence (DNA): TGCGCCAGCAGCCAAGCCCAGCGGGGTACCGGACAGGGAGTCTCCTACGAGCAGTACTTC.

The J gene is TRBJ1-1, the V gene TRBV5-1, with D possibly TRBD1 on 5 matching bases. This CDR3 spans 15 amino acids. CDR1 SGHRS and CDR2 YFSETQ come from the germline V gene. Trimming shortened V by 1 base and J by 1 base, and 11 bases separated the two germline ends. The CDR3 coding sequence is TGCGCCAGCAGCTTGTTAGGGCAGGGGAACACTGAAGCTTTCTTT. Protein product: CASSLLGQGNTEAFF.

The CDR3 DNA reads as TGCGCCAGCAACCGACTAGCGGGGGCGGGCACCGGGGAGCTGTTTTTT. Amino acids: CASNRLAGAGTGELFF. The J gene is TRBJ2-2, the V gene TRBV10-2; TRBD2 agrees at 12 bases. Germline values: CDR1 WSHSY, CDR2 SAAADI. V shed 7 bases and J 4 bases; nucleotides not matched to a gene: 7. The CDR3 spans 16 residues.

The chain combines TRBV2 with TRBJ1-2, with D unclear. Germline V gene sequence: CDR1 SNHLY, CDR2 FYNNEI. Trimming pared 8 bases from V and 3 bases from J, leaving 7 bases between. The CDR3 totals 11 residues. The CDR3: CASGSYYGYTF. The DNA for the CDR3 is TGTGCCAGCGGGAGTTACTATGGCTACACCTTC.